The rows below give T cell receptor beta chains drawn from one sample of a study of somatic mutations in cytotoxic T cells in rheumatoid arthritis. Some clones are missing from TCRdb's copy, which holds only in-frame ones; the method was immunoSEQ multiplex PCR. The data contain about 10,000 clones, around four fifths of them singletons. The source material was CD8+ T cells sorted from blood. These receptors all come from an adult with rheumatoid arthritis. Both conserved end residues are part of each CDR3. The order of the fields is J gene, clone size, D gene, V gene, CDR3 DNA, CDR3 protein. D genes are given only for firm matches. Not all rows give a size; the values are once, few, many and, for expanded clones, a class.

TRBJ1-2 - - TRBV4-1 TGCGCCAGCAGCCAAGCGGCTAACTATGGCTACACCTTC CASSQAANYGYTF
TRBJ2-7 - TRBD2 TRBV5-1 TGCGCCAGCAGCTTGGGACCTAGCGGGATCCTCTACGAGCAGTACTTC CASSLGPSGILYEQYF
TRBJ1-3 once - TRBV2 TGTGCCAGCAGTGAGAGTACACGGAGGTCTGGAAACACCATATATTTT CASSESTRRSGNTIYF
TRBJ1-2 - - TRBV6-5 TGTGCCAGCAGTTACTTTCCAGAGCCCAGAAGCTACACCTTC CASSYFPEPRSYTF
TRBJ2-2 - TRBD2 TRBV5-1 TGCGCCAGCAGCTTGGGAGTAGCGGGGGGATACACCGGGGAGCTGTTTTTT CASSLGVAGGYTGELFF
TRBJ2-1 - - TRBV19 TGTGCCAGTAGTATTCTTGGGGGGCAGCCGAGCTCCTACAATGAGCAGTTCTTC CASSILGGQPSSYNEQFF
TRBJ2-6 - TRBD1 TRBV2 TGTGCCAGACAGGGGTTCTCTGGGGCCAACGTCCTGACTTTC CARQGFSGANVLTF
TRBJ2-3 - - TRBV28 TGTGCCAGCAGCCCCCCAGAGGGGACAGATACGCAGTATTTT CASSPPEGTDTQYF
TRBJ2-3 - - TRBV4-1 TGCGCCAGCAGCCAAGTCGATCGGGTGGATACGCAGTATTTT CASSQVDRVDTQYF
TRBJ2-1 - TRBD2 TRBV7-6 TGTGCCAGCAGCTTAGGAGCGGGGGGATTCGATGAGCAGTTCTTC CASSLGAGGFDEQFF
TRBJ2-3 - TRBD2 TRBV7-9 TGTGCCAGCAGCATTGCCCTGGGACTAGCGATAACAGATACGCAGTATTTT CASSIALGLAITDTQYF
TRBJ2-4 - - TRBV6-5 TGTGCCAGCAGGGGGTCAGGGAGCAAAAACATTCAGTACTTC CASRGSGSKNIQYF
TRBJ2-2 - TRBD1 TRBV7-9 TGTGCCAGCAGCCCCGACAGGGGCCTTTCTTTCACCGGGGAGCTGTTTTTT CASSPDRGLSFTGELFF
TRBJ1-1 - - TRBV6-5 TGTGCCAGCAGTTACAGGGGACCGGGAGAAGCTTTCTTT CASSYRGPGEAFF
TRBJ2-5 once - TRBV16 TGTGCCAGCAGCCACCGACAGAAAGAGACCCAGTACTTC CASSHRQKETQYF
TRBJ1-1 - - TRBV5-4 TGTGCCAGCAGCCCGCACACAGAGGAAGCTTTCTTT CASSPHTEEAFF
TRBJ2-3 - - TRBV9 TGTGCCAGCAGCGTAGGGGGTTGGCAGGTGGGCACAGATACGCAGTATTTT CASSVGGWQVGTDTQYF
TRBJ1-1 - - TRBV7-2 TGTGCCAGCAGCTTAGGGGGGGGCACTGAAGCTTTCTTT CASSLGGGTEAFF
TRBJ2-1 - - TRBV27 TGTGCCAGCAGTCAACAGGGTTTCTCCTACAATGAGCAGTTCTTC CASSQQGFSYNEQFF
TRBJ2-7 - - TRBV6-5 TGTGCCAGCAGTTACTCGGGGACAACCCTAGCCTACGAGCAGTACTTC CASSYSGTTLAYEQYF
TRBJ1-3 - - TRBV11-2 TGTGCCAGCAGCCGGACGGGTACGGGAAACACCATATATTTT CASSRTGTGNTIYF
TRBJ1-2 - - TRBV29-1 TGCAGCGTTGAAGAGGACGGAAACTATGGCTACACCTTC CSVEEDGNYGYTF
TRBJ2-7 - TRBD1 TRBV23-1 TGCGCCAGCAGTCAATCGGGGAGACAGGGTACAGGTACTACCTACGAGCAGTACTTC CASSQSGRQGTGTTYEQYF
TRBJ2-3 - TRBD2 TRBV27 TGTGCCAGCAAAGCTCTAGCGGGGGGGCCGAGTACGCAGTATTTT CASKALAGGPSTQYF
TRBJ2-1 - - TRBV11-2 TGTGCCAGCAGCTTATTACCGGGACACTACGATGAGCAGTTCTTC CASSLLPGHYDEQFF
TRBJ2-7 - - TRBV6-1 TGTGCCAGCAGTTTCGACAGTCCCTACGAGCAGTACTTC CASSFDSPYEQYF
TRBJ1-2 - - TRBV27 TGTGCCAGCAGTTTTTCGGGGGTTGGCTACACCTTC CASSFSGVGYTF
TRBJ1-3 - TRBD1 TRBV19 TGTGCCAGTAGTATCGGGACAGGGAGAAACACCATATATTTT CASSIGTGRNTIYF
TRBJ1-2 - - TRBV5-4 TGTGCCAGCAGCTCAGGGTTAGGCTCTAACTATGGCTACACCTTC CASSSGLGSNYGYTF
TRBJ2-5 once - TRBV15 TGTGCCACCTCGAGGTCACAAAGACAGACCCAGTACTTC CATSRSQRQTQYF
TRBJ2-3 once TRBD2 TRBV2 TGTGCCAGCAGTGAAGATCTGCGGGAGGAAACCACAGATACGCAGTATTTT CASSEDLREETTDTQYF
TRBJ1-5 - - TRBV19 TGTGCCAGTAGTATTGCGGGCCAGCCCCAGCATTTT CASSIAGQPQHF